This TCR beta chain was captured by sequencing in a study of T cell changes during pregnancy in multiple sclerosis. Germline CDR1 MDHEN, CDR2 SYDVKM. The V gene lost 5 bases and the J gene lost 2 bases, with 18 bases spanning the gap. The CDR3 has 16 amino acids. Using immunoSEQ multiplex PCR, the repertoire was profiled, and TCRdb retains in-frame clones only, with some absent. Of some 36,000 clones in the sample, roughly 93% were seen once. This receptor was identified in a female donor in good health, enrolled as a control in a pregnancy study. The input for sequencing was peripheral blood, taken in the second trimester of pregnancy. J is TRBJ2-5 and V is TRBV28; D may be TRBD2 (5 bases). The DNA for the CDR3 is TGTGCCAGCAGTACCCGAGGGAGATCCCCTCAAGAGACCCAGTACTTC. The encoded protein is CASSTRGRSPQETQYF.